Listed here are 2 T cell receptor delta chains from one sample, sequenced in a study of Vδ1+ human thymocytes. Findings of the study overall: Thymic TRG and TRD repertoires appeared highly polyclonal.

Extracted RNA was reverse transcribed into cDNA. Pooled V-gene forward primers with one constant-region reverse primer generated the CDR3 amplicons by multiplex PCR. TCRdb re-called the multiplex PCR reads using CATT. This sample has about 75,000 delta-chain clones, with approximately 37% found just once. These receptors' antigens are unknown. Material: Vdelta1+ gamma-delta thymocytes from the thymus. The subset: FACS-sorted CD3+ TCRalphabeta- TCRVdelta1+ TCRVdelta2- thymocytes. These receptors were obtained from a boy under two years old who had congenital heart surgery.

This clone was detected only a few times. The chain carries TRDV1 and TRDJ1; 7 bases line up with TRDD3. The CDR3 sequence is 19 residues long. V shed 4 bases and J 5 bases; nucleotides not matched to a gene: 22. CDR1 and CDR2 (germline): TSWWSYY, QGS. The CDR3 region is CALGATSTSPRLLGDKLIF. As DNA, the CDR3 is TGTGCTCTTGGGGCCACTTCTACTTCCCCGAGGCTACTGGGGGATAAACTCATCTTT.

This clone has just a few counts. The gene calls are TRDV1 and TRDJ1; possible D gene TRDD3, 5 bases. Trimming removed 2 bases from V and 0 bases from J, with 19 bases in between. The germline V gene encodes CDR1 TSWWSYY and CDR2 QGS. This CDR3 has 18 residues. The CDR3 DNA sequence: TGTGCTCTTGGGGAAAGTCTGGGAAAACTTCGAGACACCGATAAACTCATCTTT. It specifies CALGESLGKLRDTDKLIF.